One T cell receptor (beta chain) is described in this entry. TCRdb keeps only in-frame clones here, not all; method: immunoSEQ multiplex PCR. The sample consists of about 460,000 clones, approximately 86% of them appearing once. This sample was included in a study of blood T cell repertoires in COVID-19. Across the whole study: The study drew acute and convalescent COVID-19 samples from the United States, Italy and Spain. Sample material is recorded as cDNA or gDNA derived from T cells, B-cell-depleted T cells, or PBMCs.

With 3 bases removed from V and 3 bases from J, the gap between germline ends came to 12 bases. This CDR3 has 14 residues. Germline CDR1 reads DFQATT; CDR2 reads SNEGSKA (reference sequence). This study enrolled people aged 18 to 89 from about 24 US geographic areas. In Cohort 3, a recovered donor had either two negative PCRs, clearance, or symptom resolution. The origin of this receptor is a woman aged 55-70 years who had recovered from COVID-19. V gene TRBV20-1 combines with J gene TRBJ2-1; D might be TRBD1 (5 bases). Sequencing used PBMCs or T cells enriched from blood (not recorded which). CDR3 amino acids: CSASSQGGYNEQFF. CDR3 nucleotide sequence: TGCAGTGCTAGTAGCCAGGGTGGCTACAATGAGCAGTTCTTC.